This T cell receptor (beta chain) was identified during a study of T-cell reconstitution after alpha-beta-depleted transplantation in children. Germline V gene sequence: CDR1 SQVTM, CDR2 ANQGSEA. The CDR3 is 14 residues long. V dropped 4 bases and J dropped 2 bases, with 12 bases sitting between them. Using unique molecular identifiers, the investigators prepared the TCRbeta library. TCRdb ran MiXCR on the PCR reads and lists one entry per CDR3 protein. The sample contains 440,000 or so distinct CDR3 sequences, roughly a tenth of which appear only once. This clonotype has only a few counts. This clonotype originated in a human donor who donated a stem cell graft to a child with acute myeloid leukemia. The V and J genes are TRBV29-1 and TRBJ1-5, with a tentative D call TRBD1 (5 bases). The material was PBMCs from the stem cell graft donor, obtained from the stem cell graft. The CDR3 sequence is CSVVAGRGNQPQHF. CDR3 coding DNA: TGCAGCGTTGTGGCAGGGCGCGGCAATCAGCCCCAGCATTTT.